These 28 T cell receptor beta chains were sequenced from one sample in a study of cytomegalovirus exposure and HLA in healthy donors. Method: immunoSEQ multiplex PCR; TCRdb's copy keeps in-frame clones and lacks some. The repertoire holds approximately 160,000 clones, about 90% seen once, with around 2.7% in the top ten. Sequenced input: PBMCs. Source of these receptors: a woman between 18 and 30 years old in good health and CMV-seropositive.

The chain has TRBV19 and TRBJ2-1; 12 bases are a match to TRBD2. This CDR3 spans 18 amino acids. Germline loops: CDR1 LNHDA, CDR2 SQIVND (reference sequence). V lost 1 base, J lost 5 bases, and 9 bases stayed unmatched. The DNA of the CDR3 is TGTGCCAGTAGTATAGGACTAGCGGGGGCCTGGCGGGACAATGAGCAGTTCTTC. Translation gives CASSIGLAGAWRDNEQFF.

This clone has a handful of counts. The chain joins TRBV11-3 to TRBJ2-3, with TRBD1 identical over 12 bases. Germline V gene lookup returns CDR1 SGHNT and CDR2 YENEEA. V lost 1 base, J lost 12 bases, and 14 bases stayed unmatched. The CDR3 runs to 17 residues. This chain's CDR3 is CASSLGGDRGPTSPQYF. The CDR3 bases are TGTGCCAGCAGCTTAGGCGGGGACAGGGGGCCGACCTCCCCCCAGTATTTT.

J is TRBJ2-2 and V is TRBV15, with 7 bases aligning to TRBD1. V dropped 4 bases and J dropped 0; count of bases not matched to a gene: 2. The germline V gene encodes CDR1 LNHNV and CDR2 YYDKDF (reference sequence). This CDR3 comprises 15 residues. The CDR3, as DNA: TGTGCCACCAGCAAACAGGGGCCGAACACCGGGGAGCTGTTTTTT. Its translation is CATSKQGPNTGELFF.

The V and J genes are TRBV18 and TRBJ2-3; D unresolved. Germline-derived CDR1 and CDR2 are KGHSH and LQKENI. This CDR3 has 15 residues. With 2 bases removed from V and 3 bases from J, the gap between germline ends came to 12 bases. The CDR3 region has the DNA TGTGCCAGCTCACCAGTCGGGTTGCGTACAGATACGCAGTATTTT. Protein sequence: CASSPVGLRTDTQYF.

This clone was observed a single time. J is TRBJ1-1 and V is TRBV11-2; TRBD1 matches at 8 bases. From germline, CDR1 is SGHAT and CDR2 FQNNGV. Trimming removed 4 bases from V and 1 base from J; junction bases left unmatched: 8. This CDR3 comprises 16 residues. In DNA form, the CDR3 reads TGTGCCAGCAGCTATCGACAGGGGAGGGAGAACACTGAAGCTTTCTTT. Protein: CASSYRQGRENTEAFF.

Worth noting for this clone: This sample also contains other DNA sequences that code for the same CDR3. The rearrangement joins TRBV4-1 to TRBJ2-3, with D maybe TRBD1 (5 bases). CDR3 length equals 13 residues. Per germline, CDR1 MGHRA and CDR2 YSYEKL. V was clipped by 3 bases and J by 3 bases, with 7 bases between them. Written as DNA, the CDR3 is TGCGCCAGCAGCCAGACAGCTACAGATACGCAGTATTTT. This translates into CASSQTATDTQYF.

The genes are TRBV7-6 and TRBJ2-2; 8 bases fit TRBD2. This CDR3 spans 14 amino acids. Trimming removed 4 bases from V and 7 bases from J; junction bases left unmatched: 5. Germline V CDR1 and CDR2: SGHVS, FNYEAQ. The CDR3 sequence is CASSSSGGYGELFF. CDR3 sequence (DNA): TGTGCCAGCAGCTCCAGCGGGGGTTACGGGGAGCTGTTTTTT.

The gene calls are TRBV10-3 and TRBJ1-2, with D tentatively TRBD1 (6 bases). CDR1 ENHRY and CDR2 SYGVKD come from the germline V gene. V was clipped by 4 bases and J by 1 base, with 10 bases between them. The CDR3 has 14 amino acids. CDR3 nucleotide sequence: TGTGCCATCAGTGTTTCAGGGGATAACTATGGCTACACCTTC. It codes for CAISVSGDNYGYTF.

CDR3 amino acids: CASSWGQGSGEQYF. CDR3 DNA: TGTGCCAGCAGTTGGGGACAGGGGTCTGGGGAGCAGTACTTC. The gene calls are TRBV6-5 and TRBJ2-7; 10 nucleotides line up with TRBD1. This CDR3 contains 14 residues. Germline CDR1 is MNHEY and CDR2 is SVGAGI. After removal of 4 bases from V and 7 bases from J, the junction contained 7 bases not matched to a gene.

This clone was seen a handful of times. The J gene is TRBJ1-1, the V gene TRBV7-2; D call uncertain. V was clipped by 5 bases and J by 1 base, with 11 bases between them. The CDR3 is 14 residues long. CDR1 is SGHTA, CDR2 FQGNSA, per germline. CDR3 nucleotides: TGTGCCAGCAGCCTCCGGGGAGCGAACACTGAAGCTTTCTTT. This gives the protein CASSLRGANTEAFF.

This clone appeared a single time. This chain uses TRBV5-1 with TRBJ2-7, with 9 bases identical to TRBD2. V dropped 1 base and J dropped 5; count of bases not matched to a gene: 7. The germline CDR1 and CDR2 sequences are SGHRS and YFSETQ. The CDR3 spans 15 residues. DNA of the CDR3: TGCGCCAGCAGCTTGCCACTAGCGGGTCGCGACGAGCAGTACTTC. The encoded protein is CASSLPLAGRDEQYF.

The J gene is TRBJ1-1, the V gene TRBV6-1; tentative D call: TRBD1 (6 bases). The germline V and J ends were trimmed by 1 base and 6 bases, with 9 bases remaining between them. The CDR3 length is 13 residues. Germline values: CDR1 MNHNS, CDR2 SASEGT. CDR3 nucleotide sequence: TGTGCCAGCAGTGAAGGACAGGCGTCTGAAGCTTTCTTT. It codes for CASSEGQASEAFF.

The chain links TRBV6-1 to TRBJ2-7; 10 bases are shared with TRBD1. CDR1 is MNHNS, CDR2 SASEGT, per germline. The CDR3 consists of 15 residues. Trimming removed 7 bases from V and 2 bases from J; junction bases left unmatched: 8. CDR3 loop: CASTNGQGVTYEQYF. CDR3 nucleotides: TGTGCCAGCACTAACGGACAGGGGGTAACCTACGAGCAGTACTTC.

This clone was seen just once. This chain connects TRBV6-5 to TRBJ2-7; D unclear. Germline CDR1 MNHEY, CDR2 SVGAGI. V was trimmed by 5 bases and J by 1 base, leaving 9 bases between them. This CDR3 is 13 amino acids long. CDR3 in DNA: TGTGCCAGCAGTCTATCACCGTCCTACGAGCAGTACTTC. Its protein product is CASSLSPSYEQYF.

Written as DNA, the CDR3 is TGTGCCAGCACCTTCTTGGGTGGGGGGGCGTCCTACGAGCAGTACTTC. Translated, it gives CASTFLGGGASYEQYF. The chain couples TRBV28 to TRBJ2-7; D possibly corresponds to TRBD2 (7 bases). The CDR3 spans 16 residues. The V gene lost 7 bases and the J gene lost 1 base, with 20 bases spanning the gap. Germline V gene lookup returns CDR1 MDHEN and CDR2 SYDVKM.

This chain connects TRBV6-5 to TRBJ2-4; 9 positions match TRBD1. V lost 6 bases, J lost 11 bases, and 11 bases stayed unmatched. Germline assignment: CDR1 MNHEY and CDR2 SVGAGI. CDR3 length equals 14 residues. This CDR3 is CASRPTQGAIVQYF. DNA of the CDR3: TGTGCCAGCAGGCCCACACAGGGGGCTATCGTTCAGTACTTC.

This chain links TRBV9 with TRBJ2-1; 7 bases agree with TRBD2. CDR3 length: 15 amino acids. V lost 3 bases and J lost 0; bases outside the gene matches: 3. Germline V CDR1 and CDR2: SGDLS, YYNGEE. In nucleotides, the CDR3 is TGTGCCAGCAGCGCTAGCGGCAGCTCCTACAATGAGCAGTTCTTC. Translating gives CASSASGSSYNEQFF.

The chain carries TRBV18 and TRBJ1-4; TRBD1 matches 7 bases. The trim removed 3 bases at V and 4 bases at J, leaving 5 bases unmatched. There are 15 residues in the CDR3. CDR1 is KGHSH and CDR2 is LQKENI in the germline V gene. DNA for the CDR3: TGTGCCAGCTCACCCCGACAGGGCTTTAATGAAAAACTGTTTTTT. Its translation: CASSPRQGFNEKLFF.

The V gene is TRBV9, the J gene TRBJ1-2, with 8 bases lining up with TRBD1. The germline V gene has CDR1 SGDLS and CDR2 YYNGEE. V trimming: 6 bases; J trimming: 2 bases; junction bases outside the gene matches: 6. The CDR3 loop spans 14 amino acids. As DNA, the CDR3 is TGTGCCAGCACCCCCGGACAGGGAAACTATGGCTACACCTTC. It codes for CASTPGQGNYGYTF.

The CDR3 sequence is CASSTTGPSKREQYF. CDR3 in DNA: TGTGCCAGTAGTACAACAGGTCCGAGCAAGAGGGAGCAGTACTTC. The gene calls are TRBV19 and TRBJ2-7, with a possible D match to TRBD1 (5 bases). V was pared by 4 bases and J by 7 bases, with 20 bases between. There are 15 residues in the CDR3. Germline CDR1 is LNHDA and CDR2 is SQIVND (reference sequence).

The chain couples TRBV25-1 to TRBJ2-3, with D possibly being TRBD2 (5 bases). The germline CDR1 and CDR2 sequences are MGHDK and SYGVNS. The CDR3 loop spans 16 amino acids. V was trimmed by 4 bases and J by 0 bases, leaving 14 bases between them. As DNA, the CDR3 is TGTGCCAGCAGTGTGGAGGTCGGAACTAGCACAGATACGCAGTATTTT. Its translation is CASSVEVGTSTDTQYF.

The chain joins TRBV6-1 to TRBJ1-5, with 8 bases fitting TRBD1. V lost 6 bases, J lost 0 bases, and 4 bases stayed unmatched. The CDR3 has 15 amino acids. Germline CDR1 reads MNHNS; CDR2 reads SASEGT. The CDR3 protein is CASRDGTGSNQPQHF. CDR3 bases: TGTGCCAGCAGGGACGGGACAGGTAGCAATCAGCCCCAGCATTTT.

This chain connects TRBV5-6 to TRBJ2-3; D not certain. The CDR3 totals 15 residues. Trimming removed 0 bases at V and 2 bases at J, with 10 bases between. Germline V CDR1 and CDR2: SGHDT, YYEEEE. CDR3 region: CASSLVQSLTDTQYF. The CDR3 DNA reads TGTGCCAGCAGCTTGGTCCAGTCCCTCACAGATACGCAGTATTTT.

The chain is built from TRBV5-1 and TRBJ2-3, with 10 bases matching TRBD2. V lost 4 bases and J lost 7; bases outside the gene matches: 9. The CDR3 is made up of 15 amino acids. The germline V gene encodes CDR1 SGHRS and CDR2 YFSETQ. The CDR3 DNA reads TGCGCCAGCAGCCCAATAGCGGGGGGTCCCCATACGCAGTATTTT. Amino acid sequence: CASSPIAGGPHTQYF.

The V and J genes are TRBV6-5 and TRBJ1-5, with no clear D. CDR1 and CDR2 (germline): MNHEY, SVGAGI. V lost 2 bases and J 3 bases, leaving 8 bases between the germline ends. CDR3 size: 14 residues. DNA of the CDR3: TGTGCCAGCAGTTACGCGGGTACCAATCAGCCCCAGCATTTT. As protein: CASSYAGTNQPQHF.

Only one count was recorded for this clone. The chain links TRBV9 to TRBJ2-7; maybe TRBD1 (6 bases). CDR3 size: 13 residues. The V gene's germline CDR1 is SGDLS and CDR2 YYNGEE. V was shortened by 4 bases and J by 4 bases, with 12 bases between the two germline ends. The CDR3 region is CASSNDQGYEQYF. CDR3 nucleotides: TGTGCCAGCAGCAATGACCAGGGGTACGAGCAGTACTTC.

This clone was seen a few times. The genes are TRBV4-2 and TRBJ1-5, with D tentatively TRBD1 (6 bases). Germline V lookup: CDR1 LGHNA, CDR2 YNFKEQ. This CDR3 region has 15 residues. V lost 0 bases and J lost 7, with 13 bases in between. The CDR3 protein is CASSQDHRAKQPQHF. Here the CDR3 DNA reads TGTGCCAGCAGCCAAGATCACAGGGCAAAACAGCCCCAGCATTTT.

The gene calls are TRBV28 and TRBJ1-1, with D unresolved. CDR3 length equals 13 residues. The ends were cut back, 9 bases at V and 6 bases at J, with 17 bases in the middle. CDR1 and CDR2 from the germline V gene are MDHEN and SYDVKM. DNA of the CDR3: TGTGCCAGTTTTGTGCTGGGAGGACCTGAAGCTTTCTTT. This translates into CASFVLGGPEAFF.